The 17 T cell receptor beta chains in this list originate from one sample, sequenced in a study of cytomegalovirus exposure and HLA in healthy donors. It was with 60 Vbeta and 13 Jbeta primers that the PCR ran. Some clones are missing from TCRdb's copy, which holds only in-frame ones; the method was immunoSEQ multiplex PCR. This sample has over 200,000 clones, with 75% to 85% found just once. What was sequenced was PBMCs. These receptors all stem from a woman aged 55-70 years in good health and CMV-seropositive.

This clone was observed a single time. The rearrangement links TRBV7-2 to TRBJ2-1; 12 bases agree with TRBD2. Germline CDR1 is SGHTA and CDR2 is FQGNSA. With 5 bases clipped from V and 6 bases from J, the junction kept 5 bases outside the gene matches. CDR3 length: 15 amino acids. The CDR3 nucleotides are TGTGCCAGCAGCACAAGACTAGCGGGGGCCAATGAGCAGTTCTTC. Translating gives CASSTRLAGANEQFF.

The V and J genes are TRBV6-5 and TRBJ1-6; TRBD1 agrees at 7 bases. The V gene end was trimmed by 5 bases and the J gene end by 5 bases; junction bases not matched to a gene: 6. CDR1 and CDR2 (germline): MNHEY, SVGAGI. This CDR3 is 15 amino acids long. Written as DNA, the CDR3 is TGTGCCAGCAGTCGGACAGGTGGGGATAATTCACCCCTCCACTTT. Translating it yields CASSRTGGDNSPLHF.

V usage is TRBV5-1 and J usage is TRBJ2-1, with TRBD1 matching over 8 bases. This CDR3 has 14 amino acids. The germline V gene has CDR1 SGHRS and CDR2 YFSETQ. The ends lost 7 bases at V and 8 bases at J; junction bases unmatched: 11. The CDR3 is CASGPGQVNDEQFF. CDR3 sequence (DNA): TGCGCCAGCGGACCGGGACAGGTAAACGATGAGCAGTTCTTC.

The chain links TRBV9 to TRBJ1-1; D ambiguous. CDR3 length equals 14 residues. Germline lookup yields CDR1 SGDLS and CDR2 YYNGEE. V shed 2 bases and J shed 3 bases, with 11 bases lying between them. DNA for the CDR3: TGTGCCAGCAGCGTGACGGGTTCGTACACTGAAGCTTTCTTT. The encoded protein is CASSVTGSYTEAFF.

This chain links TRBV11-2 with TRBJ1-2; no clear D. Germline lookup yields CDR1 SGHAT and CDR2 FQNNGV. The length of the CDR3 is 12 residues. Deletions cut 0 bases from V and 5 bases from J, with 4 bases between. CDR3 DNA: TGTGCCAGCAGCTTAGACGGTTATGGCTACACCTTC. The encoded protein is CASSLDGYGYTF.

This clone was seen more than once but under ten times. The chain carries TRBV19 and TRBJ1-1, with 8 bases fitting TRBD1. The ends lost 6 bases at V and 2 bases at J; junction bases unmatched: 5. The V gene's germline CDR1 is LNHDA and CDR2 SQIVND (reference sequence). The CDR3 consists of 14 residues. The CDR3 reads CASRRQGPNTEAFF. The CDR3 nucleotides read TGTGCCAGTAGGAGACAGGGGCCAAACACTGAAGCTTTCTTT.

The rearrangement uses TRBV6-5 and TRBJ1-2; D might be TRBD1 (6 bases). Trimming stripped 2 bases from V and 2 bases from J, with 12 bases between. Germline V gene sequence: CDR1 MNHEY, CDR2 SVGAGI. This CDR3 region has 15 residues. Written as DNA, the CDR3 is TGTGCCAGCAGTTACGGGGTCGGACAGAACTATGGCTACACCTTC. It translates to CASSYGVGQNYGYTF.

The J gene is TRBJ1-3, the V gene TRBV7-6; D not certain. The germline V gene has CDR1 SGHVS and CDR2 FNYEAQ. V was pared by 0 bases and J by 0 bases, with 6 bases between. The CDR3 covers 15 residues. The CDR3 loop is CASSLAQASGNTIYF. In DNA form, the CDR3 reads TGTGCCAGCAGCTTAGCTCAGGCCTCTGGAAACACCATATATTTT.

This chain uses TRBV30 with TRBJ2-6; weak D call: TRBD1 (6 bases). This CDR3 contains 14 residues. Per germline, CDR1 GTSNPN and CDR2 SVGIG (reference sequence). V was trimmed by 2 bases and J by 6 bases, leaving 11 bases between them. CDR3 residues: CAWSPNRVANVLTF. The CDR3 coding sequence is TGTGCCTGGAGTCCAAACAGGGTGGCCAACGTCCTGACTTTC.

J is TRBJ1-2 and V is TRBV28; D call uncertain. The CDR3 length is 14 residues. Germline CDR1 is MDHEN and CDR2 is SYDVKM. V was cut by 0 bases and J by 2 bases, with 7 bases left in between. This CDR3 is CASSLWSQNYGYTF. Written as DNA, the CDR3 is TGTGCCAGCAGTTTATGGTCCCAGAACTATGGCTACACCTTC.

The rearrangement uses TRBV10-1 and TRBJ2-7; 8 nucleotides align to TRBD2. This CDR3 region has 15 residues. Trimming at V came to 1 base and at J to 3 bases, leaving 5 bases not matched to a gene. Per germline, CDR1 WNHNN and CDR2 SYGVQD (reference sequence). Here the CDR3 reads CASSELVAGNYEQYF. For the CDR3, the DNA is TGCGCCAGCAGTGAGTTAGTAGCGGGAAACTACGAGCAGTACTTC.

V gene TRBV5-1 combines with J gene TRBJ2-6, with D hard to call. CDR1 is SGHRS and CDR2 is YFSETQ in the germline V gene. V lost 4 bases, J lost 2 bases, and 16 bases lay in between. The CDR3 consists of 17 residues. The CDR3 here is CASSRWAVSTGANVLTF. In DNA, the CDR3 is TGCGCCAGCAGCCGGTGGGCCGTCTCCACTGGGGCCAACGTCCTGACTTTC.

The V and J genes are TRBV9 and TRBJ1-6, with D perhaps TRBD1 (6 bases). V shed 4 bases and J shed 9 bases, with 14 bases lying between them. The CDR3 extends over 14 amino acids. Germline V gene data show CDR1 as SGDLS and CDR2 as YYNGEE. The CDR3 protein is CASSPGQQSSPLHF. The CDR3 DNA is TGTGCCAGCAGCCCCGGACAGCAGAGTTCACCCCTCCACTTT.

The chain links TRBV6-1 to TRBJ1-1; D not certain. Germline CDR1 MNHNS, CDR2 SASEGT. The V end lost 5 bases, the J end lost 0 bases, and 13 bases lay between the germline ends. The CDR3 sequence is 15 residues long. CDR3 in amino acids: CASSSFLTVNTEAFF. The CDR3 DNA reads as TGTGCCAGCAGTTCCTTTCTTACGGTGAACACTGAAGCTTTCTTT.

V usage is TRBV6-1 and J usage is TRBJ1-1, with D tentatively TRBD1 (6 bases). The CDR3 has 13 residues. The germline V gene has CDR1 MNHNS and CDR2 SASEGT. Deletions cut 3 bases from V and 10 bases from J, with 15 bases between. CDR3 region: CASSEGGLRGAFF. The CDR3 bases are TGTGCCAGCAGTGAGGGGGGGCTCAGGGGAGCTTTCTTT.

The chain has TRBV6-1 and TRBJ2-1; D might be TRBD2 (5 bases). Per the germline V gene, CDR1 is MNHNS and CDR2 is SASEGT. This CDR3 is built from 15 residues. Trimming stripped 6 bases from V and 0 bases from J, with 12 bases between. This CDR3 reads CASSFGGSSYNEQFF. The CDR3 DNA is TGTGCCAGCAGCTTTGGAGGTTCCTCCTACAATGAGCAGTTCTTC.

This chain joins TRBV30 and TRBJ2-2; tentative D call: TRBD1 (6 bases). Germline assignment: CDR1 GTSNPN and CDR2 SVGIG (reference sequence). CDR3 length equals 14 residues. Trimming shortened V by 4 bases and J by 5 bases, and 14 bases separated the two germline ends. CDR3 bases: TGTGCCTGGAACAACAGGGAGAGGACCGGGGAGCTGTTTTTT. Its translation is CAWNNRERTGELFF.